This T cell receptor (beta chain) was captured by sequencing in a study of CD8 T cells in Susac syndrome. Reverse transcription of 0.5 to 1 ug RNA was performed with random hexamers. Amplification of TCR beta CDR3 across 54 Vbeta and 13 Jbeta was performed with immunoSEQ multiplex PCR. TCRdb re-called the immunoSEQ multiplex PCR reads through MiXCR, storing one row per CDR3 protein. The sample holds approximately 70,000 distinct CDR3 sequences, nearly 96% seen once. While CD8+ and CD4+ T cells were isolated negatively, TEMRA cells were enriched by FACS. The V gene lost 5 bases and the J gene lost 6 bases, with 16 bases spanning the gap. Germline-derived CDR1 and CDR2 are SGHTA and FQGNSA. The CDR3 extends over 15 amino acids. A single count supports this clonotype.

V gene TRBV7-2 combines with J gene TRBJ1-4; maybe TRBD1 (5 bases). The sequencing input was CD4+ T cells from PBMCs. The sequence came from a human donor with multiple sclerosis. The CDR3 coding sequence is TGTGCCAGCAGCCTAGGGCCAGGGAGGGATGAAAAACTGTTTTTT. Its protein product is CASSLGPGRDEKLFF.